This entry describes one T cell receptor (beta chain). The target of this receptor is not known. No much larger clone is present one base from it, and per-base qualities are unavailable. Libraries were made using the immunoSEQ multiplex PCR assay. This immuneACCESS table, as held by TCRdb, lists in-frame sequences with V and J called but not all clones. Of the missing ones, under half trace to an unresolved V gene in checked studies; the others have no known cause. The sample contains about 140,000 clones, around 85% of them found a single time. The ten largest clones add up to roughly 8.7% of the sample. According to the germline V gene, CDR1 reads SGHVS and CDR2 reads FNYEAQ. The CDR3 goes from the cysteine to the phenylalanine over 15 residues. Just the 45-base CDR3 DNA is kept, in frame starting at base 1. Between the V and J ends, shortened by 2 bases and 4 bases respectively, the junction contains 12 bases.

This specimen belongs to a study of control samples from healthy donors and cancer patients (dated by TCRdb to the early 2020s). The clonotype originates from a woman under 40 in good health. The chain is encoded by TRBV7-6 joined to TRBJ2-1; the D call is tentative, TRBD1 or TRBD2, as each matches 6 bases. The source material was blood. The DNA is TGTGCCAGCAGCTTATCAGGGGCGGGATACAATGAGCAGTTCTTC. This gives the protein CASSLSGAGYNEQFF.